This T cell receptor (beta chain) was sequenced during a study of CD8 T cells in ankylosing spondylitis. Whole-study results and caveats: For ankylosing spondylitis blood, a TCR beta motif of about eight highly homologous variants appeared characteristic. Disease-linked clones reportedly showed significant enrichment in matched ankylosing spondylitis synovial fluid.

Using quantitative 5'-RACE with molecular barcodes, the authors made TCR beta libraries. TCRdb re-called the 5' RACE reads through MiXCR, storing one row per CDR3 protein. The sample yields fewer than 500,000 distinct CDR3 sequences, around 24% seen once. With V trimmed by 4 bases and J by 4 bases, 8 bases remained unmatched. CDR1 is KGHDR, CDR2 SFDVKD, per germline. This CDR3 contains 16 residues. Note on this clonotype: Its specificity is not known.

This TCR was sampled from a male donor with ankylosing spondylitis. The sequenced material came from blood, either unsorted or a sorted T cell fraction (not recorded which). V is TRBV24-1 and J is TRBJ2-3; 9 bases line up with TRBD1. For the CDR3, the DNA is TGTGCCACCAGTGACCGTTCGGGACAGGGACCAGATACGCAGTATTTT. It codes for CATSDRSGQGPDTQYF.